These 5 T cell receptor beta chains share one sample of origin, sequenced in a study of T cells after yellow fever vaccination (dated by TCRdb to the late 2010s). The treatment or condition tag for this specimen amounts to: live attenuated yellow fever vaccine strain. The library was built by means of 5' RACE. The data were produced on an Illumina NovaSeq 6000. Using fastp trimming at Q25 and MiXCR clonotype assembly, TCRdb reanalyzed the public sequencing data and kept in-frame beta chains. Here each entry gathers all rows of one CDR3 protein and keeps the most common genes and DNA. For this sample the table gives about 310,000 distinct CDR3 sequences, of which around 3.9% were detected only once. The ten largest clones capture 20% to 30% of the sample. Sequenced here: PBMCs, sampled on the day of the yellow fever booster vaccination. These receptor sequences come from a man in his late teens or twenties who received the YFV17D yellow fever vaccine.

This clonotype was seen repeatedly, ten times or more. This sequence joins TRBV7-3 and TRBJ2-3; D might be TRBD2 (5 bases). CDR1 and CDR2 from the germline V gene are SGHTA and FQGTGA. V was clipped by 6 bases and J by 0 bases, with 13 bases between them. The CDR3 totals 15 residues. In DNA, the CDR3 is TGTGCCAGCAGTCGCGGGCCCACTAGCACAGATACGCAGTATTTT. Protein sequence: CASSRGPTSTDTQYF.

The rearrangement joins TRBV7-8 to TRBJ2-6; tentatively, D is TRBD1 or TRBD2 (5 bases each). The V gene's germline CDR1 is SGHVS and CDR2 FQNEAQ. Trimming stripped 5 bases from V and 2 bases from J, with 16 bases between. The CDR3 runs to 17 residues. CDR3 DNA sequence: TGTGCCAGCAGCACCCGGGGACGGCTCGCTGGGGCCAACGTCCTGACTTTC. Residues: CASSTRGRLAGANVLTF.

This clonotype was picked up many times. This sequence joins TRBV7-3 and TRBJ2-1; 7 bases fit TRBD2. The CDR3 runs to 18 residues. Losses at the gene ends were 5 bases for V and 0 bases for J; bases not matched to a gene: 13. Germline loops: CDR1 SGHTA, CDR2 FQGTGA. DNA of the CDR3: TGTGCCAGCAGCGCACGGGGGAGCGGGGCTAGCTCCTACAATGAGCAGTTCTTC. This gives the protein CASSARGSGASSYNEQFF.

This clonotype came up many times. The chain carries TRBV7-2 and TRBJ1-2; TRBD1 aligns across 8 bases. After removal of 5 bases from V and 0 bases from J, the junction contained 11 bases not matched to a gene. There are 17 residues in the CDR3. Germline V gene sequence: CDR1 SGHTA, CDR2 FQGNSA. The CDR3 nucleotides are TGTGCCAGCAGCCATGGGACAGGACTTTTAGCTAACTATGGCTACACCTTC. Residues: CASSHGTGLLANYGYTF.

This clonotype was counted a few times. V usage is TRBV12-3 or TRBV12-4 and J usage is TRBJ2-3; TRBD2 is a possible D gene (6 bases). The V end lost 8 bases, the J end lost 1 base, and 13 bases lay between the germline ends. This CDR3 spans 14 amino acids. This CDR3 reads CASLRDSRTDTQYF. In DNA form, the CDR3 reads TGTGCCAGCCTTAGGGACTCCCGCACAGATACGCAGTATTTT.